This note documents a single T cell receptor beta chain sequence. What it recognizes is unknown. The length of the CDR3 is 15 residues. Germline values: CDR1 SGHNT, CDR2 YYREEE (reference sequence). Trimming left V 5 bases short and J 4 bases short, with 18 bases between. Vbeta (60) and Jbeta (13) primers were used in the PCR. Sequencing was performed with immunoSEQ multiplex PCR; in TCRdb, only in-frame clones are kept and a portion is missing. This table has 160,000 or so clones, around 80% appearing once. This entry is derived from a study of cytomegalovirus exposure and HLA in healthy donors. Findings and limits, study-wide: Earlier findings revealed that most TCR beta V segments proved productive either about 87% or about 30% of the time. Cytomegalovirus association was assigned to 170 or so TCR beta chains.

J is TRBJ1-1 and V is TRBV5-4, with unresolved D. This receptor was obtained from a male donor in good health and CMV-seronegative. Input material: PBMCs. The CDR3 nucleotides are TGTGCCAGCAGAACCGCCCTCAGCAGCGGCACTGAAGCTTTCTTT. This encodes CASRTALSSGTEAFF.